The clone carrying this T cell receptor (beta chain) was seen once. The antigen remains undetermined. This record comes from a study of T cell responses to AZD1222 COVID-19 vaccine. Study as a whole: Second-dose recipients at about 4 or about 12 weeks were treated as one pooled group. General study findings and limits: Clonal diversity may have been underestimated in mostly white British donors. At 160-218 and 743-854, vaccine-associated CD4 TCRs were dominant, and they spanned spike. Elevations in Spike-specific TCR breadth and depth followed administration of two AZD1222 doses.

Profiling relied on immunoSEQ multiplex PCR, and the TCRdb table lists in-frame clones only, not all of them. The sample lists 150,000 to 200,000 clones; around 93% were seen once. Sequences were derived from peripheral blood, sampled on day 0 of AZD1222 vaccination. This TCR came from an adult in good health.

For the CDR3, the DNA is TGTGCCAGCAGCCAAGGTGTCGGACTACAGAATGAGCAGTTCTTC. Amino acid sequence: CASSQGVGLQNEQFF. The rearrangement joins TRBV3-1 (or the pseudogene TRBV3-2) to TRBJ2-1, with D tentatively TRBD2 (6 bases). The CDR3 totals 15 residues. CDR1 is LGHDT and CDR2 is YNNKEL in the germline V gene (reference sequence). The V and J ends lost 1 base and 7 bases respectively, with 14 bases between them.